The TCR beta chain described here comes from a study of OX40 agonist ivuxolimab in advanced cancers. This table comes from immunoSEQ multiplex PCR, and its TCRdb copy is limited to in-frame clones, with some not included. The data contain fewer than 80,000 clones, around 89% of them seen just once; the ten biggest clones take up 0.45% to 0.6%. A remark on this clone: Its antigen is as yet unknown.

The V end was cut by 3 bases, the J end by 7 bases, with 7 bases between. CDR3 length: 13 residues. CDR1 SGHTA and CDR2 FQGTGA come from the germline V gene. Notes on the study in general: Average numbers of expanded clones were greater in CD8+ T cells than in CD4+. Clonal expansion was seen in CD4+ and CD8+ blood T cells by week 6 at 0.1 to 3.0 mg/kg. Specificity for antigen went undetermined in the expanded peripheral T cells.

This receptor was obtained from an adult with an advanced solid tumor such as melanoma, head and neck, liver or kidney cancer. Specimen: CD4+ or CD8+ T cells sorted from blood, collected in a trial of the OX40 agonist ivuxolimab. The chain combines TRBV7-3 with TRBJ1-6; possible D gene TRBD1, 6 bases. Here the CDR3 reads CASSLDSNSPLHF. The CDR3 DNA follows: TGTGCCAGCAGCTTGGACAGCAATTCACCCCTCCACTTT. Full variable domain (outside the CDR3, taken from reference TRBV7-3 and TRBJ1-6): GAGVSQTPSNKVTEKGKYVELRCDPISGHTALYWYRQSLGQGPEFLIYFQGTGAADDSGLPNDRFFAVRPEGSVSTLKIQRTERGDSAVYLCASSLDSNSPLHFGNGTRLTVT.